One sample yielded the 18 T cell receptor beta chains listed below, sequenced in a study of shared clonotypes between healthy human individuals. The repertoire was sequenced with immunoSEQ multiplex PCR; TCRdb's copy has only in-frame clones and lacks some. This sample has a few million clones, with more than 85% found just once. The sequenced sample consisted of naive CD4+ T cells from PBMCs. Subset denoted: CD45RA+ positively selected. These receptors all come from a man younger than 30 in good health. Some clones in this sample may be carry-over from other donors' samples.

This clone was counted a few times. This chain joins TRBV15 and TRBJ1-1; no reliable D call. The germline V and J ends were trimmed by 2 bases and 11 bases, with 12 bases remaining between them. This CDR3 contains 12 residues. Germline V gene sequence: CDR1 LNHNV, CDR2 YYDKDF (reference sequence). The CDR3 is CATSRFNGWAFF. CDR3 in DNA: TGTGCCACCAGCAGATTCAACGGTTGGGCTTTCTTT.

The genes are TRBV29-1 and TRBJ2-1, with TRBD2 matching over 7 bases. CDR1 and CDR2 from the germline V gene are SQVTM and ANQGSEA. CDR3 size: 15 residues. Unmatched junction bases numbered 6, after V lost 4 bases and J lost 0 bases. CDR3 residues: CSVGGGPSSYNEQFF. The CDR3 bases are TGCAGCGTTGGGGGGGGTCCGAGCTCCTACAATGAGCAGTTCTTC.

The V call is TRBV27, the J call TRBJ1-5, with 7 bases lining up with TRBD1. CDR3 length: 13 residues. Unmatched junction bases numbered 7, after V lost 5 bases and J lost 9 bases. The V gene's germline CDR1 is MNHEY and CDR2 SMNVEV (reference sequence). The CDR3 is CASSPMTGRPQHF. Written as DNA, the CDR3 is TGTGCCAGCAGTCCGATGACAGGGCGGCCCCAGCATTTT.

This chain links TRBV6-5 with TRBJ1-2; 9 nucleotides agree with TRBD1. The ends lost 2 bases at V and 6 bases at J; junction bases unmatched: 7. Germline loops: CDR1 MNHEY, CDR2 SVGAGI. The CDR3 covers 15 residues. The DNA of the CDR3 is TGTGCCAGCAGTTACCAACTACAGGGGGCAGATGGCTACACCTTC. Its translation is CASSYQLQGADGYTF.

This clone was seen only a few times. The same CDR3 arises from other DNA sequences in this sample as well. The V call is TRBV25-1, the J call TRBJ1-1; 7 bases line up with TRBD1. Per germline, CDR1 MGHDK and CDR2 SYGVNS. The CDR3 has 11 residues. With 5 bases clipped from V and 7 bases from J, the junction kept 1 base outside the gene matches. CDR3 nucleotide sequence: TGTGCCAGCAGTAGGGGGCGTGAAGCTTTCTTT. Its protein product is CASSRGREAFF.

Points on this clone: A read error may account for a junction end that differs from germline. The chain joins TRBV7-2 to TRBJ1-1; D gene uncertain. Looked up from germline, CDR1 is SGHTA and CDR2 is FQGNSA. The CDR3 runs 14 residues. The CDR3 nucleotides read TGTGCCAGCACCTTATTTTATGGAGGCACTGAAGCTTTCTTT. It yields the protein CASTLFYGGTEAFF.

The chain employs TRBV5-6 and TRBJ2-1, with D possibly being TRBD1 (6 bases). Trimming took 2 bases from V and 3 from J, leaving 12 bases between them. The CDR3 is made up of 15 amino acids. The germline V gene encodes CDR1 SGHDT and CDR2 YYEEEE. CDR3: CASSLGTLNYNEQFF. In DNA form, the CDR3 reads TGTGCCAGCAGCTTAGGGACACTAAACTACAATGAGCAGTTCTTC.

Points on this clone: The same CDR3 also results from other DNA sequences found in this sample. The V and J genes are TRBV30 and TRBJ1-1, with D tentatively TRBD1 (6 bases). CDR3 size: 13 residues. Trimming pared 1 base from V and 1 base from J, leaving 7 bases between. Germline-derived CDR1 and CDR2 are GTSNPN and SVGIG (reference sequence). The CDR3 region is CAWSGGQNTEAFF. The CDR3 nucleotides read TGTGCCTGGAGTGGGGGACAGAACACTGAAGCTTTCTTT.

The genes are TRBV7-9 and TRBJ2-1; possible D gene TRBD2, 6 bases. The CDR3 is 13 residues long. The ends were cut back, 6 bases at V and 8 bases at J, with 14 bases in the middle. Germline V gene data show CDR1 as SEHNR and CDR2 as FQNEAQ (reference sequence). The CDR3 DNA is TGTGCCAGCAGTTTAACCTGGGGGGATGAGCAGTTCTTC. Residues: CASSLTWGDEQFF.

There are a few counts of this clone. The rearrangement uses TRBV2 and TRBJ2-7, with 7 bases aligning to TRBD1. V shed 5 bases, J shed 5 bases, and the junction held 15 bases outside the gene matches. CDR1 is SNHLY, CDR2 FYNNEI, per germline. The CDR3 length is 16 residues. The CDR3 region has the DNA TGTGCCAGCAGTCGTACCCCCAGACAGGGAACGGACGAGCAGTACTTC. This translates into CASSRTPRQGTDEQYF.

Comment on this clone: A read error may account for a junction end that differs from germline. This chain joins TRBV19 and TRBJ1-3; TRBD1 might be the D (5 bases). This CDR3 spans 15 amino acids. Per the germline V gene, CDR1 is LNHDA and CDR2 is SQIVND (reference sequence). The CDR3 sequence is CASSIQGRSGNTIYF. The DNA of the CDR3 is TGTGCCAGTAGTATTCAGGGTCGCTCTGGGAACACCATATATTTT.

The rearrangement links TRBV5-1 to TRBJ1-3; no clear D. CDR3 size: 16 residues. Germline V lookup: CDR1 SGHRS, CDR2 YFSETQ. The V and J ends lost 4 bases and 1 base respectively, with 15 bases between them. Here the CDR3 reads CASSRAVHQSGNTIYF. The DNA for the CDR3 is TGCGCCAGCAGCAGGGCGGTGCACCAATCTGGAAACACCATATATTTT.

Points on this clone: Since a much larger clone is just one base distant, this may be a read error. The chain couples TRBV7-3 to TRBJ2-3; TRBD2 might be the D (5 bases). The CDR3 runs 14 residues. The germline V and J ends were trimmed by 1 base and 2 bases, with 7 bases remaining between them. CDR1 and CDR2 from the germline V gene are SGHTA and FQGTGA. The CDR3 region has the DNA TGTGCCAGCAGCTTAAACGGGAACACAGATACGCAGTATTTT. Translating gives CASSLNGNTDTQYF.

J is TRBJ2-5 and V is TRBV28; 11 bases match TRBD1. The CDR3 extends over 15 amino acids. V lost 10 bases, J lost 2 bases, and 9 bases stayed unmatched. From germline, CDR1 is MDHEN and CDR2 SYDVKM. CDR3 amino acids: CATQAGTGGQETQYF. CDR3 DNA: TGTGCCACTCAGGCGGGGACAGGGGGTCAAGAGACCCAGTACTTC.

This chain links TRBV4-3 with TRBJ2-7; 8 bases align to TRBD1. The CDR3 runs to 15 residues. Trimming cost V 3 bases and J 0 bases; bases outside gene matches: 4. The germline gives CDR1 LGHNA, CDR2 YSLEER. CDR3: CASSHRTGSSYEQYF. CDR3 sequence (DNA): TGCGCCAGCAGCCACCGGACAGGGAGCTCCTACGAGCAGTACTTC.

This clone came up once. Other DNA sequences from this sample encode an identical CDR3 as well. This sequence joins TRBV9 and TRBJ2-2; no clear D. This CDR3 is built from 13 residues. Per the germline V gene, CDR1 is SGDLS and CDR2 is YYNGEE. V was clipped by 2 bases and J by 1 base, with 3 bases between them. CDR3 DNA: TGTGCCAGCAGCGTCCGGAACACCGGGGAGCTGTTTTTT. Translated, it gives CASSVRNTGELFF. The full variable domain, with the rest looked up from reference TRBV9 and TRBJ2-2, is DSGVTQTPKHLITATGQRVTLRCSPRSGDLSVYWYQQSLDQGLQFLIQYYNGEERAKGNILERFSAQQFPDLHSELNLSSLELGDSALYFCASSVRNTGELFFGEGSRLTVL.

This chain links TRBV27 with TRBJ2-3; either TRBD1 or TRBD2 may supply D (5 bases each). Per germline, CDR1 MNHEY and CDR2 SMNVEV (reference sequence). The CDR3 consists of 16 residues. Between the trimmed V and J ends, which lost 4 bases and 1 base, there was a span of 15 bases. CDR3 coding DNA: TGTGCCAGCAGTTACCGGGACCACCGTGGCACAGATACGCAGTATTTT. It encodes CASSYRDHRGTDTQYF.

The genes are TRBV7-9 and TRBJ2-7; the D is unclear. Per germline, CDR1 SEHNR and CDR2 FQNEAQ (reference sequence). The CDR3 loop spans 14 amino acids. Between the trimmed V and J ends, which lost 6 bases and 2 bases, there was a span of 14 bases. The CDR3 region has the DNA TGTGCCAGCAGTAGTAAGGGTACGACCTACGAGCAGTACTTC. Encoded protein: CASSSKGTTYEQYF.